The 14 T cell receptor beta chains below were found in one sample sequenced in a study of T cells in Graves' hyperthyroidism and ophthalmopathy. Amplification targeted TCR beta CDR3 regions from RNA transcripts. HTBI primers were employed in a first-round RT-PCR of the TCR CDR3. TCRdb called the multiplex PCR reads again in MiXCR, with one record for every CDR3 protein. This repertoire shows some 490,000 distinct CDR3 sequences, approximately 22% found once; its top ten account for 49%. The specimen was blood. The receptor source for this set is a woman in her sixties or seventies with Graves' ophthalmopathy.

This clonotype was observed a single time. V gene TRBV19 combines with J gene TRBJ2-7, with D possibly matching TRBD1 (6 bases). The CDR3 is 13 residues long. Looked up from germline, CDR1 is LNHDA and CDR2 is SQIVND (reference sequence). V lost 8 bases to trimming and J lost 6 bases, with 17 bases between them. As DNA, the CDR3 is TGTGCCAGTTCCAGGGGTCTTTTGAGCGAGCAGTACTTC. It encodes CASSRGLLSEQYF.

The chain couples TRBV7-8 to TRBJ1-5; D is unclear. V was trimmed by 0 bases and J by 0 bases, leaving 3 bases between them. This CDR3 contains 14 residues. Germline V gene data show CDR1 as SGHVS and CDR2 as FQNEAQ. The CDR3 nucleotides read TGTGCCAGCAGCTTAGCTCGTAGCAATCAGCCCCAGCATTTT. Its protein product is CASSLARSNQPQHF.

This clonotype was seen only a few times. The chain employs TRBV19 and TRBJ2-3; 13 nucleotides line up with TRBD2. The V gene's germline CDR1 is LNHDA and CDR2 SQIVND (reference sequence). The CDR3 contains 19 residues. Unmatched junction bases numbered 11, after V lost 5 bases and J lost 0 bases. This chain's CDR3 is CASSPLSGLAGTSTDTQYF. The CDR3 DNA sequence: TGTGCCAGTAGTCCACTCTCGGGACTAGCGGGGACTAGCACAGATACGCAGTATTTT.

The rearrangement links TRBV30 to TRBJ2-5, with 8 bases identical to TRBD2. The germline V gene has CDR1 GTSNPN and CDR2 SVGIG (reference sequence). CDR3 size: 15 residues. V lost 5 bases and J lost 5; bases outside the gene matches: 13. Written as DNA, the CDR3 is TGTGCCTGGTACCAGGGAGCGGGAGTCCTCGAGACCCAGTACTTC. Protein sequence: CAWYQGAGVLETQYF.

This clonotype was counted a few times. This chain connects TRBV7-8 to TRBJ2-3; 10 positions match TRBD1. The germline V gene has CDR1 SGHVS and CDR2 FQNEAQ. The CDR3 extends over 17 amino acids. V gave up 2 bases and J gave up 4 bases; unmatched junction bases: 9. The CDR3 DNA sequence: TGTGCCAGCAGCTTATTTCTTGGGACAGGGGTTTCAGATACGCAGTATTTT. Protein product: CASSLFLGTGVSDTQYF.

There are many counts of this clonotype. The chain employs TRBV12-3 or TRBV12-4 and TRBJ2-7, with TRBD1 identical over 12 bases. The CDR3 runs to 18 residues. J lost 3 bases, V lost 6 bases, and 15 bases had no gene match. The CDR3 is CASRAGTGGVLNIYEQYF. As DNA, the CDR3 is TGTGCCAGCAGAGCCGGGACAGGGGGCGTCCTAAACATCTACGAGCAGTACTTC.

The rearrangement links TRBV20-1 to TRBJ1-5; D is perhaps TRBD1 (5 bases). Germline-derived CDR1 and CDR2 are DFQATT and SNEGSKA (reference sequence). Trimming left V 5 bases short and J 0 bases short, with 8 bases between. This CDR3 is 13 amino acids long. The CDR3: CSAGADSNQPQHF. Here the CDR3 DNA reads TGCAGTGCTGGGGCAGATAGCAATCAGCCCCAGCATTTT.

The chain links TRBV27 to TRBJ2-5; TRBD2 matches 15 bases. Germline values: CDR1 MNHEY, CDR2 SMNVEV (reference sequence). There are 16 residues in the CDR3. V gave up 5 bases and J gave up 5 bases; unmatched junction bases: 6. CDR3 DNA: TGTGCCAGCAGTACGGGACTAGCGGGAGGCAGGGAGACCCAGTACTTC. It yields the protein CASSTGLAGGRETQYF.

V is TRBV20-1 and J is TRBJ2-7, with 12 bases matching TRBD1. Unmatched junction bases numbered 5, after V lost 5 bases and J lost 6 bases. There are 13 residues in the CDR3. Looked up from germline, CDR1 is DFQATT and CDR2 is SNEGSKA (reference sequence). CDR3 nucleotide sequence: TGCAGTGCTCCCGGGACAGGGGGCTTCGAGCAGTACTTC. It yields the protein CSAPGTGGFEQYF.

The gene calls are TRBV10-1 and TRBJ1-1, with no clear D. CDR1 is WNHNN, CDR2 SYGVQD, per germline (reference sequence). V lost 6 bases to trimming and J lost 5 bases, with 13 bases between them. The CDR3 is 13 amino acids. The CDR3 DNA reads TGCGCCAGCAGCCGGGATAGTGGGACTGAAGCTTTCTTT. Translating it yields CASSRDSGTEAFF.

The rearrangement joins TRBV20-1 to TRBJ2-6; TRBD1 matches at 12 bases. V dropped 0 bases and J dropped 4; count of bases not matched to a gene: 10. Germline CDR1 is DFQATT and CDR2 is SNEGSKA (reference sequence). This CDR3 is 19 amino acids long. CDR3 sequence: CSARDRGTGGGTGANVLTF. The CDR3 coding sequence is TGCAGTGCTAGAGATCGTGGGACAGGGGGCGGTACGGGGGCCAACGTCCTGACTTTC.

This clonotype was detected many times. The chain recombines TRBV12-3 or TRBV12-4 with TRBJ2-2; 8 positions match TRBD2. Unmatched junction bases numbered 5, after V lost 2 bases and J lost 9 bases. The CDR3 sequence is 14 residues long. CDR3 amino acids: CASSLSGSPRELFF. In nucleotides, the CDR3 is TGTGCCAGCAGTTTAAGCGGGAGTCCCCGGGAGCTGTTTTTT.

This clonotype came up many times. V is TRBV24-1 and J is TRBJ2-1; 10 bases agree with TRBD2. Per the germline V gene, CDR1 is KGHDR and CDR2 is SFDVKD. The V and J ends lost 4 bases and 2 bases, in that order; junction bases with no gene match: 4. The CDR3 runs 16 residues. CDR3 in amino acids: CATSDAGTSAYNEQFF. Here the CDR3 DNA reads TGTGCCACCAGTGACGCCGGGACTAGCGCCTACAATGAGCAGTTCTTC.

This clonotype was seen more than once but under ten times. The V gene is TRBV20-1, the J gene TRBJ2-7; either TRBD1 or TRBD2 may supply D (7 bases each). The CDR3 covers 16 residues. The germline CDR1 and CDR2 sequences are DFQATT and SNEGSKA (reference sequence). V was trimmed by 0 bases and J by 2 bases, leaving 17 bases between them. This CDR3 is CSARDMRGTATYEQYF. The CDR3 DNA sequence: TGCAGTGCTAGAGATATGCGGGGGACAGCCACCTACGAGCAGTACTTC.